Listed here is a single T cell receptor (beta chain). Recent acute infections and vaccinations were absent in the healthy HIV-negative adult donors. The sample comes from a study of shared clonotypes between healthy human individuals. Trimming cost V 1 base and J 10 bases, with 12 bases left between them. Looked up from germline, CDR1 is LGHNA and CDR2 is YNFKEQ. The CDR3 covers 13 residues. Genomic DNA per cell subset filled all wells of several immunoSEQ plates. In the authors' methods: Filtering differed, since immunoSEQ gave only junction sequences and no quality scores. Some clones are missing from TCRdb's copy, which holds only in-frame ones; the method was immunoSEQ multiplex PCR. V and J calls and clone size are as listed in that table; D and trimming were resolved from the DNA. The sample lists under 1,100,000 clones, roughly 74% occurring once.

The chain joins TRBV4-2 to TRBJ2-3, with no clear D. This sequence originates from a man between 18 and 35 years old in good health. Some clones in this sample may be carry-over from other donors' samples. Sequencing input: memory CD4+ T cells from PBMCs. Stated subset: CD45RA-negative fraction. CDR3 region: CASSQVQTWAQYF. CDR3 nucleotide sequence: TGTGCCAGCAGCCAAGTCCAGACGTGGGCGCAGTATTTT.